These T cell receptor beta chains were read from a single sample in a study of post-analysis software for immune sequencing data. TCRdb fed the PCR reads into MiXCR, producing one record per CDR3 protein. The data contain 600,000 to 700,000 distinct CDR3 sequences, around 64% of them singletons. The sequencing sample was made of blood. Receptors originate from a girl aged 2-10 years with multiple sclerosis. Each CDR3 is given with its conserved first and last residue. The D gene is left open where the match is weak. Only some rows state a clone size, as once, few, many or a class for expanded clones.

. | TRBJ2-7 | . | TRBV7-9 | TGTGCCAGCAGCCCCCGAGGGCAGCCCTACGAGCAGTACTTC | CASSPRGQPYEQYF
TRBD2 | TRBJ2-1 | . | TRBV27 | TGTGCCAGCAAACAGGGACTAGCGGGAGATGAGCAGTTCTTC | CASKQGLAGDEQFF
TRBD1 | TRBJ2-5 | . | TRBV12-3/TRBV12-4 | TGTGCCAGCAGTTTCTCGGTGGCAGGGGGCGAGACCCAGTACTTC | CASSFSVAGGETQYF
TRBD1 | TRBJ2-4 | . | TRBV24-1 | TGTGCCACCAGTGATTTCGGGACAGAGGAAGGCAAAAACATTCAGTACTTC | CATSDFGTEEGKNIQYF
TRBD2 | TRBJ2-1 | . | TRBV20-1 | TGCAGTGCCCCCTTTACGGGCGGGGGGGCCGTGAACAATGAGCAGTTCTTC | CSAPFTGGGAVNNEQFF
. | TRBJ2-7 | . | TRBV2 | TGTGCCAGCAGTGCCAGGGCTAGGTCCTACGAGCAGTACTTC | CASSARARSYEQYF
. | TRBJ2-6 | once | TRBV7-2 | TGTGCCAGCAGCACCCTAGGTGGGGCCAACGTCCTGACTTTC | CASSTLGGANVLTF
. | TRBJ2-3 | . | TRBV6-2/TRBV6-3 | TGTGCCAGCAGTTCAGGACTCAATACGCAGTATTTT | CASSSGLNTQYF
. | TRBJ2-7 | . | TRBV7-2 | TGTGCCAGCACCCCCGACAGGGACTTTGGCGAGCAGTACTTC | CASTPDRDFGEQYF
TRBD2 | TRBJ2-7 | few | TRBV14 | TGTGCCAGCAGCCCTTTACCCGGAGGCGGGAGCGAGCAGTACTTC | CASSPLPGGGSEQYF
. | TRBJ1-2 | . | TRBV7-2 | TGTGCCAGCAGCGCGCAGGGTAGCTATGGCTACACCTTC | CASSAQGSYGYTF
. | TRBJ1-2 | . | TRBV5-1 | TGCGCCAGCAGCTGGTCGGGACGGGGTACCCATGGCTACACCTTC | CASSWSGRGTHGYTF
TRBD1 | TRBJ2-7 | few | TRBV4-1 | TGCGCCAGCAGCCGAGAACTTGACAGGGGTAGATACGAGCAGTACTTC | CASSRELDRGRYEQYF
TRBD2 | TRBJ2-1 | . | TRBV6-4 | TGTGCCAGCAGTGAAACCGTAGCGGGGGGGCCCAATGAGCAGTTCTTC | CASSETVAGGPNEQFF
. | TRBJ2-7 | . | TRBV12-3/TRBV12-4 | TGTGCCAGCAGTTTGAGGGTCGAGCAGTACTTC | CASSLRVEQYF
. | TRBJ2-7 | . | TRBV5-1 | TGCGCCAGCTCCCGGGCGCGCGCGTCCTACGAGCAGTACTTC | CASSRARASYEQYF
. | TRBJ2-6 | . | TRBV7-9 | TGTGCCAGCAGCTCCCATACTGGGGCCAACGTCCTGACTTTC | CASSSHTGANVLTF
TRBD2 | TRBJ2-3 | few | TRBV7-7 | TGTGCCAGCAGCCCTGGACTAGCGGGAAACACAGATACGCAGTATTTT | CASSPGLAGNTDTQYF
TRBD1 | TRBJ2-7 | few | TRBV7-6 | TGTGCCAGCAGCTTAGGTTTCGGGGGACAGGGCTATTCCTACGAGCAGTACTTC | CASSLGFGGQGYSYEQYF
TRBD2 | TRBJ2-3 | . | TRBV12-3/TRBV12-4 | TGTGCCAGCACCTCTAGCGGGAGGGCCGGGACAGATACGCAGTATTTT | CASTSSGRAGTDTQYF
. | TRBJ2-5 | many | TRBV20-1 | TGCAGTGCTAGTATCGGAGAGACCCAGTACTTC | CSASIGETQYF
TRBD1 | TRBJ1-2 | . | TRBV5-1 | TGCGCCAGCAGCTTGGAGGGACAGGGTGCTAACTATGGCTACACCTTC | CASSLEGQGANYGYTF